The 22 T cell receptor beta chains below all came from one sample that was sequenced in a study of regulatory T cells in long-lasting Graves disease. HTBI primers from iRepertoire and Arm-PCR of CDR3 regions yielded the TCR beta libraries. In TCRdb, the multiplex PCR reads were re-called with MiXCR into one record per CDR3 protein. The table shows hundreds of thousands of distinct CDR3 sequences, with around 16% occurring only once. Regarding time point: newly diagnosed GD, antithyroid drugs for less than 3 months. Extracted RNA from PBMCs served as the source of the TCR library. The same data also contributed to another study, on T cells in Graves' hyperthyroidism and ophthalmopathy.

The sample here was peripheral blood mononuclear cells (PBMCs), taken at new diagnosis, from a patient treated with antithyroid drugs. Receptors were obtained from a man younger than 35 with Graves disease.

This clonotype was seen a single time. One base away lies a much larger clone, so this may be a sequencing read error. The rearrangement links TRBV29-1 to TRBJ2-1; TRBD2 matches at 11 bases. Germline V gene lookup returns CDR1 SQVTM and CDR2 ANQGSEA. This CDR3 region has 13 residues. V lost 5 bases to trimming and J lost 13 bases; unmatched junction nucleotides: 10. The DNA of the CDR3 is TGCAGCGTTTGGACTAGCGGGCGAGAGACCCAGTTCTTC. Its translation is CSVWTSGRETQFF.

The V and J genes are TRBV11-2 and TRBJ2-1; 7 nucleotides align to TRBD2. The V gene end was trimmed by 0 bases and the J gene end by 9 bases; junction bases not matched to a gene: 8. The CDR3 runs 15 residues. CDR1 is SGHAT, CDR2 FQNNGV, per germline. CDR3 loop: CASSLDTGGNSEQFF. CDR3 in DNA: TGTGCCAGCAGCTTAGATACGGGAGGTAATAGTGAGCAGTTCTTC.

This clonotype was counted a few times. This sequence joins TRBV3-1 and TRBJ2-1; D remains unclear. CDR1 is LGHDT, CDR2 YNNKEL, per germline (reference sequence). The V gene lost 1 base and the J gene lost 1 base, with 5 bases spanning the gap. This CDR3 region has 14 residues. The CDR3 sequence is CASSQGQSYNEQFF. CDR3 bases: TGTGCCAGCAGCCAAGGACAATCCTACAATGAGCAGTTCTTC.

This clonotype was observed at least ten times. The CDR3 sequence is CSARDRTRELTEAFF. The CDR3 coding sequence is TGCAGTGCTAGAGATAGGACCAGGGAGTTAACTGAAGCTTTCTTT. The V call is TRBV20-1, the J call TRBJ1-1, with D tentatively TRBD1 (5 bases). The CDR3 loop spans 15 amino acids. The V and J ends lost 0 bases and 5 bases respectively, with 16 bases between them. CDR1 is DFQATT, CDR2 SNEGSKA, per germline (reference sequence).

The chain employs TRBV5-4 and TRBJ2-3; no reliable D call. Germline V gives CDR1 SGHNT, CDR2 YYREEE (reference sequence). CDR3 length equals 15 residues. V was clipped by 5 bases and J by 2 bases, with 15 bases between them. CDR3 sequence: CASSLSGRNTDTQYF. The DNA of the CDR3 is TGTGCCAGCAGTCTCTCCGGGCGGAACACAGATACGCAGTATTTT.

This clonotype was seen many times. V and J are TRBV7-9 and TRBJ2-1; 8 bases agree with TRBD1. CDR1 is SEHNR and CDR2 is FQNEAQ in the germline V gene (reference sequence). The ends lost 4 bases at V and 5 bases at J; junction bases unmatched: 13. The CDR3 has 17 amino acids. The CDR3, as DNA: TGTGCCAGCAGCTATTGGGTTTCTGACAGGGGAGACAATGAGCAGTTCTTC. Protein sequence: CASSYWVSDRGDNEQFF.

This clonotype was observed a few times. The J gene is TRBJ1-6, the V gene TRBV2; 9 nucleotides line up with TRBD1. V lost 0 bases, J lost 12 bases, and 6 bases stayed unmatched. Germline V CDR1 and CDR2: SNHLY, FYNNEI. The CDR3 is 15 amino acids. The CDR3 region is CASSEAEGQGKPLHF. The CDR3 region has the DNA TGTGCCAGCAGTGAAGCCGAGGGACAGGGTAAACCCCTCCACTTT.

CDR3 protein: CSDNDSSGTGGGYTF. DNA for the CDR3: TGCAGCGACAATGATTCAAGCGGGACAGGGGGGGGCTACACCTTC. The chain links TRBV29-1 to TRBJ1-2; 11 positions agree with TRBD1. Per germline, CDR1 SQVTM and CDR2 ANQGSEA. V lost 7 bases, J lost 8 bases, and 15 bases stayed unmatched. CDR3 length equals 15 residues.

The chain uses TRBV6-2 or TRBV6-3 and TRBJ2-1; D remains ambiguous. The CDR3 runs to 11 residues. V gave up 6 bases and J gave up 9 bases, with 9 bases separating them. Germline assignment: CDR1 MNHEY and CDR2 SVGEGT. The CDR3 loop is CASSARSEQFF. CDR3 nucleotide sequence: TGTGCCAGCAGCGCTCGCAGTGAGCAGTTCTTC.

The chain combines TRBV6-7 with TRBJ2-7, with D maybe TRBD2 (6 bases). TRBV6-7 is recorded as an ORF, its role being uncertain. The V end lost 7 bases, the J end lost 6 bases, and 13 bases lay between the germline ends. CDR3 length: 12 amino acids. The CDR3 loop is CASIEGGPEQYF. The CDR3 region has the DNA TGTGCCAGCATTGAGGGAGGTCCCGAGCAGTACTTC.

This clonotype turned up a few times. The chain employs TRBV24-1 and TRBJ1-1; D unresolved. The CDR3 loop spans 15 amino acids. V was trimmed by 6 bases and J by 1 base, leaving 14 bases between them. Per germline, CDR1 KGHDR and CDR2 SFDVKD. This CDR3 is CATSHADGKNTEAFF. For the CDR3, the DNA is TGTGCCACCAGTCATGCCGACGGCAAGAACACTGAAGCTTTCTTT.

Ten or more counts support this clonotype. J is TRBJ2-1 and V is TRBV3-1, with unresolved D. The V gene's germline CDR1 is LGHDT and CDR2 YNNKEL (reference sequence). V was trimmed by 0 bases and J by 5 bases, leaving 14 bases between them. This CDR3 region has 16 residues. The CDR3 here is CASSQEVLSLDNEQFF. The CDR3 nucleotides read TGTGCCAGCAGCCAAGAGGTCCTATCGTTGGACAATGAGCAGTTCTTC.

This clonotype has a count of ten or more. This chain connects TRBV20-1 to TRBJ2-7; D ambiguous. The germline CDR1 and CDR2 sequences are DFQATT and SNEGSKA (reference sequence). The CDR3 runs to 13 residues. Trimming removed 0 bases at V and 0 bases at J, with 6 bases between. In DNA form, the CDR3 reads TGCAGTGCTAGAGACGCTGACTCCTACGAGCAGTACTTC. Its protein is CSARDADSYEQYF.

This clonotype was seen repeatedly, ten times or more. The chain carries TRBV7-9 and TRBJ2-1; tentatively, D is TRBD2 (5 bases). The CDR3 is 16 amino acids. Germline V gives CDR1 SEHNR, CDR2 FQNEAQ (reference sequence). V shed 6 bases and J shed 8 bases, with 23 bases lying between them. The CDR3 coding sequence is TGTGCCAGCAGTCACCTCAGCGGACCTGGGTTCTATGAGCAGTTCTTC. This sequence encodes CASSHLSGPGFYEQFF.

This clonotype was observed a handful of times. V is TRBV5-5 and J is TRBJ1-2, with D possibly being TRBD1 (6 bases). Germline assignment: CDR1 SGHKS and CDR2 YYEKEE (reference sequence). The ends were cut back, 1 base at V and 8 bases at J, with 15 bases in the middle. This CDR3 region has 14 residues. CDR3 nucleotides: TGTGCCAGCAGCTTGACAGGGAATCCTAAGGGCTACACCTTC. As protein: CASSLTGNPKGYTF.

This clonotype was seen ten or more times. The rearrangement joins TRBV5-6 to TRBJ2-5, with TRBD1 as a possible D gene (6 bases). The CDR3 totals 14 residues. Germline CDR1 reads SGHDT; CDR2 reads YYEEEE. V was trimmed by 3 bases and J by 9 bases, leaving 18 bases between them. For the CDR3, the DNA is TGTGCCAGCAGCTGGACAGAGTTAAGATGGGCCCAGTACTTC. Protein: CASSWTELRWAQYF.

The CDR3 here is CASSIDRTSGSSHEQYF. The CDR3 nucleotides are TGTGCCAGTAGTATAGATCGGACTAGCGGGAGTTCCCACGAGCAGTACTTC. This chain connects TRBV19 to TRBJ2-7; 13 bases align to TRBD2. Trimming at V came to 0 bases and at J to 5 bases, leaving 7 bases not matched to a gene. The CDR3 has 17 amino acids. Germline V lookup: CDR1 LNHDA, CDR2 SQIVND (reference sequence).

The chain recombines TRBV9 with TRBJ2-7, with D possibly TRBD2 on 6 matching bases. CDR1 is SGDLS, CDR2 YYNGEE, per germline. The CDR3 is 15 residues long. The V end was cut by 4 bases, the J end by 6 bases, with 20 bases between. The CDR3 here is CASSPDGGGRAEQYF. CDR3 bases: TGTGCCAGCAGCCCAGACGGTGGAGGGCGGGCCGAGCAGTACTTC.

Ten or more counts support this clonotype. V and J are TRBV20-1 and TRBJ2-7; D unclear. Trimming shortened V by 3 bases and J by 0 bases, and 9 bases separated the two germline ends. CDR3 length equals 13 residues. Germline V gene lookup returns CDR1 DFQATT and CDR2 SNEGSKA (reference sequence). CDR3 protein: CSASNGPSYEQYF. For the CDR3, the DNA is TGCAGTGCTAGCAACGGCCCCTCCTACGAGCAGTACTTC.

V usage is TRBV3-1 and J usage is TRBJ2-1; possible D gene TRBD2, 6 bases. V was cut by 1 base and J by 3 bases, with 13 bases left in between. The CDR3 extends over 16 amino acids. Germline V gene sequence: CDR1 LGHDT, CDR2 YNNKEL (reference sequence). This CDR3 reads CASSQAWGGRYNEQFF. Here the CDR3 DNA reads TGTGCCAGCAGCCAAGCTTGGGGAGGTCGCTACAATGAGCAGTTCTTC.

The chain uses TRBV27 and TRBJ1-5; maybe TRBD1 (5 bases). CDR3 size: 16 residues. Trimming removed 5 bases from V and 0 bases from J, with 14 bases in between. In germline, CDR1 is MNHEY, CDR2 SMNVEV (reference sequence). The CDR3 DNA follows: TGTGCCAGCAGTCCTGGATATCAGGGTAGCAATCAGCCCCAGCATTTT. Translation gives CASSPGYQGSNQPQHF.

Concerning this clonotype itself: A much larger clone lies one base from this, so it may be a read error. V usage is TRBV19 and J usage is TRBJ2-3; 13 bases fit TRBD2. The trim removed 9 bases at V and 2 bases at J, leaving 5 bases unmatched. Germline assignment: CDR1 LNHDA and CDR2 SQIVND (reference sequence). The CDR3 sequence is 15 residues long. The DNA of the CDR3 is TGTGCCAGCAGGGGACTAGCGGGAAACACAGATACGCAGTATTTT. Protein: CASRGLAGNTDTQYF.